The 18 T cell receptor beta chains reported below all come from one sample, sequenced in a study of T cell clusters in autoimmune cytopenias. Each sample's input was about 270 ng genomic DNA, 38,000 or so genome equivalents. TRB rearrangements were amplified by touch-down multiplex PCR with mixed TRB-A/B primers. TCRdb re-called the multiplex PCR reads; every CDR3 protein appears as one record, without DNA. The sample holds 8,000 or so distinct CDR3 sequences. The sequenced sample consisted of peripheral blood. The receptors come from a human donor with an autoimmune cytopenia or autoimmune hepatitis (not recorded which).

The gene calls are TRBV19 and TRBJ2-2; TCRdb indicates TRBD2, and absent DNA this call remains unverified. CDR3 length: 14 amino acids. Germline CDR1 is LNHDA and CDR2 is SQIVND (reference sequence). The CDR3 protein is CASGMAGGTGELFF.

The gene calls are TRBV6-4 and TRBJ2-1; TCRdb calls TRBD2, which cannot be checked without DNA. Germline CDR1 MRHNA, CDR2 SNTAGT. CDR3 size: 15 residues. The CDR3 sequence: CASTKLAGGYNEQFF.

Measured by frequency, this clonotype is medium-sized. The gene calls are TRBV5-6 and TRBJ2-2; TCRdb outputs TRBD1, but without DNA this stays unchecked. Germline-derived CDR1 and CDR2 are SGHDT and YYEEEE. CDR3 length equals 14 residues. The CDR3 loop is CASSFEQGLGELFF.

The genes are TRBV24-1 and TRBJ2-2; lacking DNA, the TRBD2 call made by TCRdb goes unchecked. This CDR3 has 18 amino acids. Germline CDR1 is KGHDR and CDR2 is SFDVKD. This CDR3 reads CATSDLANAGGLGGELFF.

The chain links TRBV7-2 to TRBJ2-2; TCRdb's assignment of TRBD2 cannot be checked, as there is no DNA. The germline V gene has CDR1 SGHTA and CDR2 FQGNSA. The CDR3 sequence is 20 residues long. Here the CDR3 reads CASSLGPRGSLAGYTGELFF.

The rearrangement joins TRBV7-6 to TRBJ2-1; TCRdb's D gene call, TRBD2, goes unchecked for lack of DNA. From germline, CDR1 is SGHVS and CDR2 FNYEAQ. There are 15 residues in the CDR3. CDR3: CASSTDGGRNNEQFF.

The chain joins TRBV5-6 to TRBJ2-1; with no DNA, the TCRdb D assignment of TRBD2 cannot be verified. CDR3 length: 14 residues. Germline assignment: CDR1 SGHDT and CDR2 YYEEEE. This chain's CDR3 is CASSTTGGVNEQFF.

The chain carries TRBV12-3 or TRBV12-4 and TRBJ1-2; with no DNA, the TCRdb D assignment of TRBD1 cannot be verified. This CDR3 has 15 amino acids. The CDR3 sequence: CASSPLDRQDYGYTF.

The CDR3 sequence: CASSFAGANGVYEQYF. The gene calls are TRBV27 and TRBJ2-7; TCRdb outputs TRBD1, but without DNA this stays unchecked. The CDR3 totals 16 residues. The germline V gene encodes CDR1 MNHEY and CDR2 SMNVEV (reference sequence).

The chain combines TRBV7-9 with TRBJ2-3; checking the TCRdb D call of TRBD1 is not possible without DNA. CDR1 is SEHNR, CDR2 FQNEAQ, per germline (reference sequence). CDR3 length: 16 residues. The CDR3 region is CASSFRGRDSTDTQYF.

Its frequency marks this clonotype as medium-sized. The V call is TRBV5-6, the J call TRBJ1-2; the TCRdb call, TRBD1, lacks DNA for checking. The CDR3 has 13 residues. Germline CDR1 reads SGHDT; CDR2 reads YYEEEE. The CDR3 region is CASTPTGAGGYTF.

V usage is TRBV12-3 or TRBV12-4 and J usage is TRBJ1-5. The length of the CDR3 is 13 residues. CDR3 amino acids: CASSLGGYQPQHF.

V usage is TRBV20-1 and J usage is TRBJ1-2; no DNA is available, so the TRBD1 call from TCRdb remains unchecked. This CDR3 comprises 14 residues. Germline values: CDR1 DFQATT, CDR2 SNEGSKA (reference sequence). The CDR3 spells CSARDDDRGYGYTF.

This sequence joins TRBV6-1 and TRBJ1-1. The germline V gene encodes CDR1 MNHNS and CDR2 SASEGT. There are 15 residues in the CDR3. The CDR3: CASISRPQMNTEAFF.

This clonotype is labeled medium-sized based on frequency. The chain uses TRBV6-6 and TRBJ2-5; the TCRdb call, TRBD1, lacks DNA for checking. Germline-derived CDR1 and CDR2 are MNHNY and SVGAGI (reference sequence). There are 14 residues in the CDR3. CDR3 loop: CASSYSDRVETQYF.

The rearrangement joins TRBV12-3 or TRBV12-4 to TRBJ2-5; TCRdb's D gene call, TRBD2, goes unchecked for lack of DNA. This CDR3 has 15 residues. The CDR3 region is CASRPGGSPQETQYF.

The genes are TRBV27 and TRBJ2-1; TCRdb returns TRBD2, unconfirmable since there is no DNA. Germline V gene lookup returns CDR1 MNHEY and CDR2 SMNVEV (reference sequence). The CDR3 sequence is 13 residues long. The chain's CDR3 is CASCPGTQNEQFF.

This clonotype is identified as medium-sized from frequency. The CDR3 spells CASSLRPNQPQHF. The rearrangement links TRBV6-4 to TRBJ1-5. This CDR3 has 13 amino acids. CDR1 is MRHNA, CDR2 SNTAGT, per germline.